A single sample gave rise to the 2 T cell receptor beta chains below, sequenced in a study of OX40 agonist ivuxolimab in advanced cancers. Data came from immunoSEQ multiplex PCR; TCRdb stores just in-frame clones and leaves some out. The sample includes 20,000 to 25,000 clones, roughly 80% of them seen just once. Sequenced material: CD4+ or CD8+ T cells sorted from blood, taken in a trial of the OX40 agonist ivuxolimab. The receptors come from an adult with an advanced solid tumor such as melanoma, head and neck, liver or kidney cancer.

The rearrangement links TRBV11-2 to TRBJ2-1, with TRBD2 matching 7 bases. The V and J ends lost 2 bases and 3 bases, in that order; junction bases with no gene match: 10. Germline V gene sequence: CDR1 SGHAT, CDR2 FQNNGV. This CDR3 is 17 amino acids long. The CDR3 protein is CASSLFSAGINYNEQFF. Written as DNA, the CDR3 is TGTGCCAGCAGCTTATTCTCAGCGGGGATAAACTACAATGAGCAGTTCTTC.

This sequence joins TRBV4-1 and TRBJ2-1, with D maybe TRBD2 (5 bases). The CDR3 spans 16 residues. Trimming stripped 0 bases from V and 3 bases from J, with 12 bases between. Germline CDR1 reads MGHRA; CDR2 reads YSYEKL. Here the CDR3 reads CASSQDKASIYNEQFF. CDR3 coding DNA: TGCGCCAGCAGCCAAGACAAGGCTAGCATCTACAATGAGCAGTTCTTC.